What follows are 14 T cell receptor beta chains derived from one specimen sequenced in a study of human T cells and chemical hapten exposure. This sample's time point: patch test 1, 2 weeks after DPC sensitization. Specified treatment: therapeutic diphenylcyclopropenone sensitization with weekly scalp DPC. MiXCR, applied by TCRdb to the RACE reads, yields one record per CDR3 protein. The table includes around 190,000 distinct CDR3 sequences, approximately 20% detected once. The source was whole blood, collected in connection with sensitization to the hapten diphenylcyclopropenone (DPC). Every receptor here comes from a woman between 45 and 65 years old with alopecia areata. Some clones in this sample may be carry-over from other donors' samples.

This clonotype was seen only a few times. The CDR3 bases are TGTGCCACCAGTGACTCCCTTAGCGGGACGGTTTTCTTC. It specifies CATSDSLSGTVFF. The genes are TRBV24-1 and TRBJ2-1, with 8 bases lining up with TRBD2. Germline CDR1 and CDR2: KGHDR and SFDVKD. The CDR3 sequence is 13 residues long. The V and J ends lost 4 bases and 16 bases, in that order; junction bases with no gene match: 11.

The chain recombines TRBV11-3 with TRBJ2-1; TRBD2 matches 14 bases. The CDR3 consists of 19 residues. The germline V gene encodes CDR1 SGHNT and CDR2 YENEEA. Losses at the gene ends were 7 bases for V and 0 bases for J; bases not matched to a gene: 11. Here the CDR3 reads CASNMPGLAGAVSYNEQFF. The CDR3 DNA sequence: TGTGCCAGCAACATGCCGGGACTAGCGGGGGCGGTCTCCTACAATGAGCAGTTCTTC.

V gene TRBV11-2 combines with J gene TRBJ2-5; D is unclear. Per the germline V gene, CDR1 is SGHAT and CDR2 is FQNNGV. V shed 0 bases and J shed 0 bases, with 5 bases lying between them. The CDR3 covers 14 residues. The CDR3 region has the DNA TGTGCCAGCAGCTTAGATCTGTACCAAGAGACCCAGTACTTC. It yields the protein CASSLDLYQETQYF.

There are a few counts of this clonotype. The CDR3 nucleotides read TGTGCCATCACAGGCGGGAACTACAATGAGCAGTTCTTC. Its translation: CAITGGNYNEQFF. The chain combines TRBV10-3 with TRBJ2-1; TRBD2 might be the D (6 bases). Germline values: CDR1 ENHRY, CDR2 SYGVKD. Trimming pared 7 bases from V and 3 bases from J, leaving 10 bases between. The CDR3 extends over 13 amino acids.

In its sample, this clonotype was seen once. The chain combines TRBV28 with TRBJ2-5; possibly TRBD1 or TRBD2 for D (6 bases each). Germline V CDR1 and CDR2: MDHEN, SYDVKM. V was clipped by 6 bases and J by 2 bases, with 16 bases between them. This CDR3 has 15 amino acids. The CDR3 DNA is TGTGCCAGCAGACCAGGAGGGACACGGCAAGAGACCCAGTACTTC. Its translation: CASRPGGTRQETQYF.

With respect to this clonotype: Its ends do not fully match the called genes, so a read error is possible. The V gene is TRBV5-4, the J gene TRBJ2-1, with 11 nucleotides matching TRBD2. CDR1 and CDR2 (germline): SGHNT, YYREEE (reference sequence). CDR3 size: 17 residues. The chain's CDR3 is CVSSSPLAGGNYNEQFF. CDR3 bases: TGTGTCAGCAGCTCCCCCTTAGCGGGAGGGAACTACAATGAGCAGTTCTTC.

The chain employs TRBV20-1 and TRBJ2-4, with TRBD2 matching over 9 bases. Trimming cost V 0 bases and J 0 bases; bases outside gene matches: 15. This CDR3 spans 20 amino acids. CDR1 is DFQATT, CDR2 SNEGSKA, per germline (reference sequence). The CDR3 nucleotides are TGCAGTGCTAGAGATCGAGCTAGCGGGATATTACAACTAGCCAAAAACATTCAGTACTTC. Encoded protein: CSARDRASGILQLAKNIQYF.

This clonotype was observed a handful of times. The chain joins TRBV2 to TRBJ1-1; TRBD1 is a possible D gene (5 bases). The CDR3 length is 14 residues. V lost 5 bases, J lost 4 bases, and 14 bases lay in between. From germline, CDR1 is SNHLY and CDR2 FYNNEI. The CDR3 loop reads CASSTLTRGTEAFF. The CDR3 DNA reads TGTGCCAGCAGTACGTTGACGAGGGGCACTGAAGCTTTCTTT.

This clonotype was recorded a few times. V and J are TRBV9 and TRBJ1-2, with D possibly TRBD1 on 5 matching bases. The ends were cut back, 6 bases at V and 5 bases at J, with 14 bases in the middle. CDR3 length: 13 residues. Germline V CDR1 and CDR2: SGDLS, YYNGEE. CDR3 in DNA: TGTGCCAGCACCCAGACAGCACCATATGGCTACACCTTC. Translation: CASTQTAPYGYTF.

The genes are TRBV20-1 and TRBJ2-7, with D tentatively TRBD2 (6 bases). In germline, CDR1 is DFQATT, CDR2 SNEGSKA (reference sequence). Trimming cost V 6 bases and J 6 bases, with 15 bases left between them. This CDR3 is 12 amino acids long. The CDR3 spells CSALTMGGEQYF. Written as DNA, the CDR3 is TGCAGTGCCCTGACAATGGGGGGCGAGCAGTACTTC.

This clonotype was found a few times. This rearrangement joins TRBV29-1 to TRBJ1-2; possibly TRBD1 for D (6 bases). V lost 6 bases and J lost 5, with 16 bases in between. This CDR3 comprises 13 residues. Germline CDR1 reads SQVTM; CDR2 reads ANQGSEA. In nucleotides, the CDR3 is TGCAGCGTACAACAGGGTAGGGGGTATGGCTACACCTTC. This encodes CSVQQGRGYGYTF. Using reference TRBV29-1 and TRBJ1-2 for the parts outside the CDR3, the full variable domain is SAVISQKPSRDICQRGTSLTIQCQVDSQVTMMFWYRQQPGQSLTLIATANQGSEATYESGFVIDKFPISRPNLTFSTLTVSNMSPEDSSIYLCSVQQGRGYGYTFGSGTRLTVV.

This clonotype has a handful of counts. V gene TRBV5-1 combines with J gene TRBJ2-7; 13 bases fit TRBD2. The CDR3 is 16 amino acids. Trimming at V came to 3 bases and at J to 2 bases, leaving 5 bases not matched to a gene. Germline V lookup: CDR1 SGHRS, CDR2 YFSETQ. The CDR3 loop is CASSSGLAGAPYEQYF. The CDR3, as DNA: TGCGCCAGCAGCTCCGGACTAGCGGGGGCACCCTACGAGCAGTACTTC.

The V and J genes are TRBV5-5 and TRBJ2-3; the D gene is possibly TRBD2 (7 bases). This CDR3 is built from 14 residues. From germline, CDR1 is SGHKS and CDR2 YYEKEE (reference sequence). V was pared by 2 bases and J by 5 bases, with 12 bases between. The CDR3 is CASSFGGPGDTQYF. In nucleotides, the CDR3 is TGTGCCAGCAGCTTCGGGGGGCCGGGAGATACGCAGTATTTT.

This clonotype appeared a few times. V is TRBV5-5 and J is TRBJ1-2, with D perhaps matching TRBD1 (6 bases). This CDR3 has 13 amino acids. Germline V gene data show CDR1 as SGHKS and CDR2 as YYEKEE (reference sequence). Trimming removed 1 base at V and 6 bases at J, with 10 bases between. CDR3 DNA: TGTGCCAGCAGCTTGCCAGGGGTAGATGGCTACACCTTC. This sequence encodes CASSLPGVDGYTF.